These T cell receptor beta chains were read from a single sample in a study of T cell responses to AZD1222 COVID-19 vaccine. Sequencing was performed with immunoSEQ multiplex PCR; in TCRdb, only in-frame clones are kept and a portion is missing. The repertoire holds some 150,000 clones, roughly 85% seen once, with around 7.9% in the top ten. The sample was peripheral blood, taken 28 days after the second dose of the MenACWY control vaccine. The receptors originated from an adult who received the MenACWY meningococcal vaccine as a control. CDR3s include the opening cysteine and the closing phenylalanine or tryptophan. The D gene is left open where the match is weak.

D	J	V	CDR3
TRBD1	TRBJ2-5	TRBV12-5	CASGSRTGQETQYF
-	TRBJ2-3	TRBV2	CASSEDTDTQYF
TRBD1	TRBJ1-6	TRBV19	CASRDPRQGQNPPLHF
-	TRBJ2-2	TRBV29-1	CSVEAQMTGELFF
-	TRBJ1-1	TRBV29-1	CSAQWGGTEAFF
-	TRBJ1-4	TRBV7-2	CASSSDRPTNEKLFF
-	TRBJ2-1	TRBV7-9	CASRSLRGEQFF
-	TRBJ1-5	TRBV19	CASSIDRGQPQHF
-	TRBJ2-1	TRBV15	CATSGHQNYNEQFF
-	TRBJ1-1	TRBV28	CASTTMAGGAEAFF
TRBD1	TRBJ1-5	TRBV7-9	CASSGGQVSNQPQHF
-	TRBJ1-5	TRBV28	CASSSTDNQPQHF
TRBD2	TRBJ2-1	TRBV5-1	CASSLPSGSADEQFF
-	TRBJ2-7	TRBV7-2	CASSQVSGPRDEQYF
-	TRBJ1-3	TRBV5-6	CASSSPTGEGNTIYF
-	TRBJ1-1	TRBV12-5	CASGFIRTDPTEAFF
-	TRBJ1-2	TRBV27	CASSLNRVVGYTF
TRBD2	TRBJ2-1	TRBV30	CAWRLAGAGEQFF
-	TRBJ1-5	TRBV15	CATSREERSSNQPQHF
-	TRBJ1-2	TRBV23-1	CASSQSRTQNYGYTF
TRBD1	TRBJ1-2	TRBV24-1	CATSGQGINYGYTF
-	TRBJ1-5	TRBV19	CASSISPVSWNQPQHF
-	TRBJ1-2	TRBV4-2	CASSQGRADQGYTF
TRBD1	TRBJ1-3	TRBV29-1	CSVEEQGPGNTIYF
-	TRBJ1-4	TRBV5-6	CASSVRGGEKLFF
-	TRBJ2-1	TRBV24-1	CATSDPTSYEQFF
-	TRBJ1-1	TRBV6-1	CASSEGVGQFEAFF
-	TRBJ1-2	TRBV5-4	CASSLEAANYGYTF
-	TRBJ2-1	TRBV12-3/TRBV12-4	CASSFRVFNEQFF
-	TRBJ1-5	TRBV6-6	CASSYSTALNQPQHF
-	TRBJ1-6	TRBV7-9	CASSLLGVNSPLHF
-	TRBJ2-1	TRBV10-3	CAISEVGFPYNEQFF
TRBD2	TRBJ2-1	TRBV28	CASSGTSGGDAYNEQFF
TRBD1	TRBJ2-5	TRBV2	CASSLDRDETQYF
TRBD2	TRBJ2-2	TRBV3-1/TRBV3-2	CASSPTSGRAKLNTGELFF
TRBD1	TRBJ2-2	TRBV30	CAWSYNRGLTGELFF
TRBD1	TRBJ1-5	TRBV30	CAWSLDRVYQPQHF
TRBD1	TRBJ1-5	TRBV19	CASSIDLGTGGWSSNQPQHF
-	TRBJ1-3	TRBV6-1	CASSESGRDTIYF
TRBD1	TRBJ2-2	TRBV7-8	CASSQGQGDTGELFF